These 20 T cell receptor beta chains came from one sample sequenced in a study of CD8 T cells in ankylosing spondylitis. MiXCR was run by TCRdb on the 5' RACE reads, yielding one entry per CDR3 protein. The data show over 600,000 distinct CDR3 sequences, 15% to 20% seen once. No cognate antigen is known for these TCRs. Regarding the study as a whole: A TCR beta motif of 8 or 9 highly homologous variants appeared characteristic of ankylosing spondylitis blood.

The sample was blood, either unsorted or a sorted T cell fraction (not recorded which). The receptors shown here come from a male donor with ankylosing spondylitis.

The chain carries TRBV28 and TRBJ1-1; D call uncertain. The CDR3 has 15 amino acids. V lost 5 bases and J lost 1, with 14 bases in between. Germline values: CDR1 MDHEN, CDR2 SYDVKM. The CDR3 sequence is CASSRGSSGNTEAFF. CDR3 in DNA: TGTGCCAGCAGTCGCGGATCCAGCGGGAACACTGAAGCTTTCTTT.

The chain is built from TRBV20-1 and TRBJ1-1; unclear D gene. Per the germline V gene, CDR1 is DFQATT and CDR2 is SNEGSKA (reference sequence). Trimming removed 3 bases from V and 1 base from J, with 9 bases in between. The CDR3 spans 13 residues. DNA of the CDR3: TGCAGTGCTAGGTGGGGTACGAACACTGAAGCTTTCTTT. It encodes CSARWGTNTEAFF.

This clonotype was seen only a few times. The V and J genes are TRBV20-1 and TRBJ2-1, with 10 bases aligning to TRBD2. The CDR3 extends over 15 amino acids. CDR1 and CDR2 (germline): DFQATT, SNEGSKA (reference sequence). With V trimmed by 4 bases and J by 10 bases, 13 bases remained unmatched. DNA of the CDR3: TGCAGTGCTAATCCCGCACTAGCGGGGAACAGCGAGCAGTTCTTC. Translated, it gives CSANPALAGNSEQFF.

The rearrangement joins TRBV7-9 to TRBJ2-1, with D perhaps TRBD2 (6 bases). V shed 0 bases and J shed 5 bases, with 14 bases lying between them. Germline V gene data show CDR1 as SEHNR and CDR2 as FQNEAQ (reference sequence). CDR3 length equals 16 residues. CDR3 loop: CASSLAMGLSNNEQFF. The CDR3 region has the DNA TGTGCCAGCAGCTTAGCGATGGGACTGAGCAACAATGAGCAGTTCTTC.

This clonotype turned up a few times. The CDR3 loop reads CASSDWGGYTF. DNA for the CDR3: TGTGCCAGCAGTGATTGGGGTGGCTACACCTTC. This chain connects TRBV6-1 to TRBJ1-2; D remains unclear. V lost 3 bases and J 7 bases, leaving 6 bases between the germline ends. In germline, CDR1 is MNHNS, CDR2 SASEGT. This CDR3 is built from 11 residues.

This clonotype was observed a handful of times. The chain combines TRBV5-6 with TRBJ2-1; D not certain. This CDR3 comprises 15 residues. Germline loops: CDR1 SGHDT, CDR2 YYEEEE. V gave up 2 bases and J gave up 7 bases, with 16 bases separating them. The CDR3 sequence: CASSFLETVVNEQFF. The CDR3 DNA reads as TGTGCCAGCAGCTTCCTGGAGACGGTAGTAAATGAGCAGTTCTTC.

The gene calls are TRBV4-1 and TRBJ1-2, with D unclear. The CDR3 runs 14 residues. Trimming cost V 0 bases and J 8 bases, with 13 bases left between them. Germline V gene lookup returns CDR1 MGHRA and CDR2 YSYEKL. As DNA, the CDR3 is TGCGCCAGCAGCCAAGAATCTCCTCCTGACGGCTACACCTTC. Translating gives CASSQESPPDGYTF.

The rearrangement joins TRBV12-3 or TRBV12-4 to TRBJ2-1; D gene unclear. V was cut by 3 bases and J by 10 bases, with 7 bases left in between. The CDR3 extends over 11 amino acids. CDR3 nucleotides: TGTGCCAGCAGTTTCAGTCGGGAGCAGTTCTTC. This encodes CASSFSREQFF.

This clonotype was seen only a few times. This chain links TRBV5-1 with TRBJ2-7, with 7 bases that match TRBD2. J was trimmed by 2 bases and V by 4 bases; bases with no gene match: 9. Germline V lookup: CDR1 SGHRS, CDR2 YFSETQ. The CDR3 is 15 amino acids. The CDR3 nucleotides are TGCGCCAGCAGCCTGACCAGCGGGGTAACCTACGAGCAGTACTTC. Residues: CASSLTSGVTYEQYF.

The chain recombines TRBV20-1 with TRBJ1-2; TRBD1 is a possible D gene (6 bases). CDR1 DFQATT and CDR2 SNEGSKA come from the germline V gene (reference sequence). This CDR3 comprises 11 residues. The ends were cut back, 1 base at V and 7 bases at J, with 7 bases in the middle. The CDR3 nucleotides read TGCAGTGCTAGAGCGGGGGCTGGCTACACCTTC. Residues: CSARAGAGYTF.

The rearrangement joins TRBV7-9 to TRBJ2-1, with D tentatively TRBD1 or TRBD2 (5 bases each). V lost 7 bases and J lost 2, with 15 bases in between. Germline V gene sequence: CDR1 SEHNR, CDR2 FQNEAQ (reference sequence). The CDR3 sequence is 15 residues long. The CDR3 DNA reads TGTGCCAGCACCTCCGGGACGTCTACCTACAATGAGCAGTTCTTC. Its protein product is CASTSGTSTYNEQFF. The whole variable domain, filled in from reference TRBV7-9 and TRBJ2-1, reads DTGVSQNPRHKITKRGQNVTFRCDPISEHNRLYWYRQTLGQGPEFLTYFQNEAQLEKSRLLSDRFSAERPKGSFSTLEIQRTEQGDSAMYLCASTSGTSTYNEQFFGPGTRLTVL.

The chain carries TRBV2 and TRBJ1-5; weak D call: TRBD1 (5 bases). The CDR3 is 14 amino acids. Trimming took 1 base from V and 5 from J, leaving 9 bases between them. Germline assignment: CDR1 SNHLY and CDR2 FYNNEI. The DNA for the CDR3 is TGTGCCAGCAGTGAAGGGGGCAGTTATCAGCCCCAGCATTTT. Protein product: CASSEGGSYQPQHF.

The chain couples TRBV12-3 or TRBV12-4 to TRBJ2-7; the D is unclear. This CDR3 has 13 amino acids. V was cut by 6 bases and J by 1 base, with 10 bases left in between. The CDR3 nucleotides read TGTGCCAGCAGACCCATCGGGTCCTACGAGCAGTACTTC. Translation gives CASRPIGSYEQYF.

This clonotype appeared once. The rearrangement joins TRBV5-4 to TRBJ1-2; no definite D call. Germline V gene data show CDR1 as SGHNT and CDR2 as YYREEE (reference sequence). V was pared by 0 bases and J by 4 bases, with 7 bases between. The CDR3 runs 13 residues. CDR3 amino acids: CASSLAEGYGYTF. CDR3 nucleotides: TGTGCCAGCAGCTTGGCGGAGGGCTATGGCTACACCTTC.

This clonotype appeared a few times. The J gene is TRBJ1-2, the V gene TRBV9, with D possibly matching TRBD1 (6 bases). V lost 0 bases and J lost 4, with 7 bases in between. The V gene's germline CDR1 is SGDLS and CDR2 YYNGEE. The CDR3 has 13 amino acids. The CDR3 here is CASSVGGAYGYTF. The DNA of the CDR3 is TGTGCCAGCAGCGTAGGGGGGGCCTATGGCTACACCTTC. The whole variable domain, remainder taken from reference TRBV9 and TRBJ1-2, is DSGVTQTPKHLITATGQRVTLRCSPRSGDLSVYWYQQSLDQGLQFLIQYYNGEERAKGNILERFSAQQFPDLHSELNLSSLELGDSALYFCASSVGGAYGYTFGSGTRLTVV.

This clonotype showed up just a few times. The rearrangement uses TRBV12-3 or TRBV12-4 and TRBJ2-3, with a weak D call TRBD1 (6 bases). With 7 bases removed from V and 5 bases from J, the gap between germline ends came to 19 bases. This CDR3 comprises 15 residues. CDR3 region: CASTHRDIAVDTQYF. The CDR3 region has the DNA TGTGCCAGCACCCACCGGGACATCGCAGTAGATACGCAGTATTTT.

This clonotype was seen a handful of times. The V call is TRBV25-1, the J call TRBJ1-1; D unclear. The CDR3 extends over 14 amino acids. Germline loops: CDR1 MGHDK, CDR2 SYGVNS. The V and J ends lost 6 bases and 4 bases respectively, with 15 bases between them. The DNA of the CDR3 is TGTGCCAGCAGAGAAGGCAGCCTGACCACTGAAGCTTTCTTT. It yields the protein CASREGSLTTEAFF.

The genes are TRBV2 and TRBJ2-1; 9 bases agree with TRBD2. Losses at the gene ends were 6 bases for V and 6 bases for J; bases not matched to a gene: 9. The CDR3 covers 15 residues. Germline CDR1 and CDR2: SNHLY and FYNNEI. The CDR3 DNA reads as TGTGCCAGCAGGGCGGTAGCGGGAGTCGTCAATGAGCAGTTCTTC. Residues: CASRAVAGVVNEQFF.

This clonotype has a handful of counts. The genes are TRBV20-1 and TRBJ1-6, with D unresolved. Germline CDR1 reads DFQATT; CDR2 reads SNEGSKA (reference sequence). Between the trimmed V and J ends, which lost 0 bases and 4 bases, there was a span of 7 bases. This CDR3 contains 14 residues. CDR3 DNA: TGCAGTGCTAGAGATGCAGGTTATAATTCACCCCTCCACTTT. It is translated as CSARDAGYNSPLHF.

The rearrangement uses TRBV10-2 and TRBJ1-2, with 10 positions matching TRBD1. With 6 bases clipped from V and 2 bases from J, the junction kept 0 bases outside the gene matches. The CDR3 length is 13 residues. Germline V lookup: CDR1 WSHSY, CDR2 SAAADI. CDR3 residues: CASRDRGNYGYTF. The CDR3 region has the DNA TGCGCCAGCAGGGACAGGGGGAACTATGGCTACACCTTC.